This record looks at one T cell receptor (beta chain) sequence and its context. Antigen: not known. A CD45RA-negative memory subset and a CD45RA+ naive subset were separated from the CD4+ cells. The record originates from a study of shared clonotypes between healthy human individuals. Study observations and caveats: Across a handful of donors, naive CD4 shared 5% to 6%, naive CD8 more than 3%, memory CD4 2.3%, memory CD8 under 0.5%. Clonotype sharing across donors was expected to vary with sequencing depth. As a rule, naive subsets had a larger estimated richness than memory subsets.

Libraries were prepared by immunoSEQ multiplex PCR; TCRdb keeps only in-frame clonotypes and omits some of them. The sample lists more than 2,000,000 clones; over 85% were seen once. The clonotype originates from a man aged 18-30 years in good health. Some clones in this sample may be carry-over from other donors' samples. Sequencing input: naive CD4+ T cells from PBMCs. The subset is: CD45RA+ positively selected.

The CDR3 is CASSLGWDEQYF. CDR3 nucleotide sequence: TGTGCCAGCAGCTTGGGTTGGGACGAGCAGTACTTC. The V and J genes are TRBV5-6 and TRBJ2-7; D is undetermined. Germline CDR1 is SGHDT and CDR2 is YYEEEE. This CDR3 has 12 residues. V gave up 0 bases and J gave up 5 bases, with 6 bases separating them.